The 22 T cell receptor beta chains below all came from one sample that was sequenced in a study of monozygotic twins with cystic fibrosis. Here immunoSEQ multiplex PCR was the method, and the copy in TCRdb shows in-frame clones only, minus some. The table has around 30,000 clones, around 96% seen once. Sequencing was done on a sample of blood. Receptor source: a girl aged 2 to 9 with cystic fibrosis.

The chain recombines TRBV5-1 with TRBJ2-5, with TRBD1 matching 7 bases. J gave up 5 bases and V 1 base, and 5 bases lay outside the gene matches. The CDR3 totals 14 residues. CDR1 and CDR2 from the germline V gene are SGHRS and YFSETQ. The CDR3, as DNA: TGCGCCAGCAGCTTGCAAGGGGGCGGCGAGACCCAGTACTTC. It yields the protein CASSLQGGGETQYF.

This chain joins TRBV7-9 and TRBJ2-3, with D possibly TRBD2 on 6 matching bases. V was clipped by 5 bases and J by 0 bases, with 15 bases between them. Germline-derived CDR1 and CDR2 are SEHNR and FQNEAQ (reference sequence). The CDR3 has 16 amino acids. In nucleotides, the CDR3 is TGTGCCAGCAGCCCACCGTCCGGAGGGAGCACAGATACGCAGTATTTT. Translation gives CASSPPSGGSTDTQYF.

The chain has TRBV9 and TRBJ1-6; 7 bases are shared with TRBD1. V shed 4 bases and J 7 bases; nucleotides not matched to a gene: 5. This CDR3 has 14 amino acids. Germline V CDR1 and CDR2: SGDLS, YYNGEE. CDR3 DNA: TGTGCCAGCAGCATAGGACAGGAGAATTCACCCCTCCACTTT. Protein sequence: CASSIGQENSPLHF.

The chain has TRBV7-2 and TRBJ2-1; the match to TRBD2 covers 11 bases. Germline V gives CDR1 SGHTA, CDR2 FQGNSA. The CDR3 has 15 amino acids. After removal of 10 bases from V and 9 bases from J, the junction contained 14 bases not matched to a gene. CDR3 bases: TGTGCCACCAAACCCCAACTAGCGGGAGTCGGTGAGCAGTTCTTC. This encodes CATKPQLAGVGEQFF.

The chain uses TRBV6-1 and TRBJ2-2; TRBD1 aligns across 9 bases. Germline CDR1 MNHNS, CDR2 SASEGT. J lost 2 bases, V lost 11 bases, and 9 bases had no gene match. CDR3 length: 15 residues. The CDR3 loop is CAHCPTGGNTGELFF. The CDR3 coding sequence is TGTGCCCATTGTCCCACAGGGGGCAACACCGGGGAGCTGTTTTTT.

The CDR3 is CASSASPGTDLDTQYF. The CDR3, as DNA: TGCGCCAGCAGCGCATCCCCCGGGACTGATCTAGATACGCAGTATTTT. This rearrangement joins TRBV5-1 to TRBJ2-3, with D maybe TRBD2 (6 bases). The germline CDR1 and CDR2 sequences are SGHRS and YFSETQ. The V gene lost 4 bases and the J gene lost 5 bases, with 20 bases spanning the gap. The CDR3 consists of 16 residues.

The chain joins TRBV5-1 to TRBJ2-3, with TRBD2 matching over 7 bases. The CDR3 contains 15 residues. From germline, CDR1 is SGHRS and CDR2 YFSETQ. After removal of 3 bases from V and 0 bases from J, the junction contained 4 bases not matched to a gene. The CDR3 sequence: CASSYVGGSTDTQYF. The CDR3 bases are TGCGCCAGCAGCTATGTGGGAGGGAGCACAGATACGCAGTATTTT.

The chain is built from TRBV15 and TRBJ2-7, with D unclear. This CDR3 is built from 14 residues. CDR1 and CDR2 (germline): LNHNV, YYDKDF (reference sequence). V lost 3 bases to trimming and J lost 2 bases, with 11 bases between them. CDR3 protein: CATSRGTNPYEQYF. The CDR3 coding sequence is TGTGCCACCAGCAGGGGCACAAATCCCTACGAGCAGTACTTC.

The rearrangement joins TRBV2 to TRBJ1-1; tentatively, D is TRBD1 (5 bases). Germline V CDR1 and CDR2: SNHLY, FYNNEI. The CDR3 spans 14 residues. V lost 9 bases, J lost 1 base, and 15 bases lay in between. CDR3 region: CARPGTSGNTEAFF. CDR3 bases: TGTGCCAGACCAGGGACCTCGGGGAACACTGAAGCTTTCTTT. The entire variable domain, with the rest obtained from reference TRBV2 and TRBJ1-1, is as follows: EPEVTQTPSHQVTQMGQEVILRCVPISNHLYFYWYRQILGQKVEFLVSFYNNEISEKSEIFDDQFSVERPDGSNFTLKIRSTKLEDSAMYFCARPGTSGNTEAFFGQGTRLTVV.

CDR3 sequence: CASSKNTEAFF. The CDR3, as DNA: TGTGCCAGCAGTAAAAACACTGAAGCTTTCTTT. The chain carries TRBV28 and TRBJ1-1; no clear D gene. Germline V gives CDR1 MDHEN, CDR2 SYDVKM. V lost 5 bases and J 2 bases, leaving 3 bases between the germline ends. The CDR3 extends over 11 amino acids.

The chain couples TRBV6-6 to TRBJ2-1; 9 bases match TRBD1. Trimming removed 5 bases from V and 8 bases from J; junction bases left unmatched: 10. Germline CDR1 MNHNY, CDR2 SVGAGI (reference sequence). This CDR3 has 15 amino acids. The chain's CDR3 is CASSTQGAQTHEQFF. The CDR3 DNA reads as TGTGCCAGCAGTACACAGGGGGCGCAGACTCATGAGCAGTTCTTC.

V and J are TRBV6-1 and TRBJ1-5; D possibly corresponds to TRBD1 (5 bases). Germline V gene lookup returns CDR1 MNHNS and CDR2 SASEGT. Trimming removed 5 bases from V and 1 base from J, with 12 bases in between. This CDR3 contains 15 residues. CDR3 in amino acids: CASSKDSRSNQPQHF. DNA of the CDR3: TGTGCCAGCAGTAAAGACAGCAGGAGCAATCAGCCCCAGCATTTT.

This clone turned up a few times. The chain joins TRBV30 to TRBJ2-5; possibly TRBD2 for D (6 bases). The V and J ends lost 2 bases and 3 bases respectively, with 10 bases between them. The CDR3 covers 13 residues. CDR1 and CDR2 from the germline V gene are GTSNPN and SVGIG (reference sequence). For the CDR3, the DNA is TGTGCCTGGAGTATCACGGGAGAAGAGACCCAGTACTTC. This encodes CAWSITGEETQYF.

The chain couples TRBV6-1 to TRBJ2-7; no definite D call. Germline lookup yields CDR1 MNHNS and CDR2 SASEGT. V lost 4 bases and J lost 6, with 10 bases in between. The CDR3 has 12 residues. DNA for the CDR3: TGTGCCAGCAGTGGGCAGCCCGTCGAGCAGTACTTC. It codes for CASSGQPVEQYF.

This clone appeared a few times. This chain uses TRBV5-1 with TRBJ1-1; 7 bases are shared with TRBD1. With 2 bases clipped from V and 6 bases from J, the junction kept 4 bases outside the gene matches. The CDR3 spans 13 residues. Germline-derived CDR1 and CDR2 are SGHRS and YFSETQ. The CDR3 here is CASSLDQGAEAFF. CDR3 coding DNA: TGCGCCAGCAGCTTAGATCAGGGGGCTGAAGCTTTCTTT.

The chain carries TRBV20-1 and TRBJ2-7; D is undetermined. Trimming shortened V by 3 bases and J by 5 bases, and 8 bases separated the two germline ends. Germline V gives CDR1 DFQATT, CDR2 SNEGSKA (reference sequence). CDR3 length: 11 residues. The CDR3 coding sequence is TGCAGTGCTAGTCACGGAAACGAGCAGTACTTC. It is translated as CSASHGNEQYF.

V and J are TRBV5-1 and TRBJ2-3, with 9 bases lining up with TRBD1. The junction had 8 bases not matched to a gene; V was cut back by 2 bases and J by 1 base. This CDR3 has 17 amino acids. The germline gives CDR1 SGHRS, CDR2 YFSETQ. This CDR3 is CASSFERTGAGTDTQYF. DNA of the CDR3: TGCGCCAGCAGCTTCGAACGGACAGGGGCCGGCACAGATACGCAGTATTTT.

The chain carries TRBV6-1 and TRBJ1-1; unclear D gene. Germline assignment: CDR1 MNHNS and CDR2 SASEGT. This CDR3 is 13 amino acids long. Trimming left V 4 bases short and J 0 bases short, with 6 bases between. The CDR3 spells CASSARVNTEAFF. CDR3 bases: TGTGCCAGCAGTGCCAGAGTGAACACTGAAGCTTTCTTT.

V is TRBV2 and J is TRBJ1-2; 7 nucleotides agree with TRBD1. The V and J ends lost 4 bases and 4 bases, in that order; junction bases with no gene match: 6. CDR1 and CDR2 from the germline V gene are SNHLY and FYNNEI. The CDR3 covers 14 residues. The CDR3 sequence is CASSGTSGGYGYTF. In DNA, the CDR3 is TGTGCCAGCAGTGGCACCTCAGGGGGCTATGGCTACACCTTC.

The rearrangement uses TRBV7-8 and TRBJ2-7; possible D gene TRBD1, 6 bases. This CDR3 comprises 13 residues. With 5 bases removed from V and 6 bases from J, the gap between germline ends came to 14 bases. CDR1 is SGHVS, CDR2 FQNEAQ, per germline. CDR3 amino acids: CASSLWTVSEQYF. CDR3 coding DNA: TGTGCCAGCAGCCTTTGGACAGTAAGCGAGCAGTACTTC.

The chain recombines TRBV7-2 with TRBJ2-7, with a possible D match to TRBD2 (5 bases). CDR3 length: 15 residues. Germline V gene sequence: CDR1 SGHTA, CDR2 FQGNSA. Trimming left V 5 bases short and J 4 bases short, with 18 bases between. CDR3 in DNA: TGTGCCAGCAGCCCTAGGGCGGCGGGCATATACGAGCAGTACTTC. Protein: CASSPRAAGIYEQYF. Drawing the rest from reference TRBV7-2 and TRBJ2-7, the complete variable domain is GAGVSQSPSNKVTEKGKDVELRCDPISGHTALYWYRQSLGQGLEFLIYFQGNSAPDKSGLPSDRFSAERTGGSVSTLTIQRTQQEDSAVYLCASSPRAAGIYEQYFGPGTRLTVT.

The chain links TRBV18 to TRBJ1-3; TRBD1 matches 7 bases. CDR3 length: 13 amino acids. After removal of 4 bases from V and 4 bases from J, the junction contained 1 base not matched to a gene. Per the germline V gene, CDR1 is KGHSH and CDR2 is LQKENI. The CDR3 loop is CASSRDSGNTIYF. The CDR3 bases are TGTGCCAGCTCACGGGACAGCGGAAACACCATATATTTT.